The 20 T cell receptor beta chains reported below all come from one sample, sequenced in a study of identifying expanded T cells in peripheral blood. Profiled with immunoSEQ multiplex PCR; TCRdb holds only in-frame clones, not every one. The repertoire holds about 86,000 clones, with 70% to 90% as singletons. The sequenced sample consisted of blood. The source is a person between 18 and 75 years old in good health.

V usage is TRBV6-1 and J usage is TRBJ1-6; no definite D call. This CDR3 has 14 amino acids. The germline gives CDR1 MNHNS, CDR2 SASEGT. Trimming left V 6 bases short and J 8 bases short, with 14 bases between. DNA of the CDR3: TGTGCCAGCAGCCTCGGTGGTTTGGATTCACCCCTCCACTTT. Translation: CASSLGGLDSPLHF.

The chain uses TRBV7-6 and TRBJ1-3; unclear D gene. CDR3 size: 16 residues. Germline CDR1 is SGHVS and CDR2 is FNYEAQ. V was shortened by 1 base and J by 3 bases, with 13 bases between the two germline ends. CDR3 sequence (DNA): TGTGCCAGCAGCTTAGGGGGTGGAGGAAGTGGAAACACCATATATTTT. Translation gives CASSLGGGGSGNTIYF.

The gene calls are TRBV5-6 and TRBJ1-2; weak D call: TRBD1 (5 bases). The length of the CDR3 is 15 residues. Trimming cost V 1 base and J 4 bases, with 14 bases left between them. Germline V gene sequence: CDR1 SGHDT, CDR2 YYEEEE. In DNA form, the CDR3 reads TGTGCCAGCAGCTTGCTGGGACGGGGGACCTATGGCTACACCTTC. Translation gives CASSLLGRGTYGYTF. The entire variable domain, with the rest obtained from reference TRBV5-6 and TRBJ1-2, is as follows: DAGVTQSPTHLIKTRGQQVTLRCSPKSGHDTVSWYQQALGQGPQFIFQYYEEEERQRGNFPDRFSGHQFPNYSSELNVNALLLGDSALYLCASSLLGRGTYGYTFGSGTRLTVV.

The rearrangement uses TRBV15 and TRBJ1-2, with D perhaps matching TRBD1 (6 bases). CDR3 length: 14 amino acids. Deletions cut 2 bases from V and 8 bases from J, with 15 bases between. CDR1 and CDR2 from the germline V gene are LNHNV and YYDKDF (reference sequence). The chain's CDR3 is CATSRFTGLDGYTF. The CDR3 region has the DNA TGTGCCACCAGCAGATTCACAGGGCTGGACGGCTACACCTTC.

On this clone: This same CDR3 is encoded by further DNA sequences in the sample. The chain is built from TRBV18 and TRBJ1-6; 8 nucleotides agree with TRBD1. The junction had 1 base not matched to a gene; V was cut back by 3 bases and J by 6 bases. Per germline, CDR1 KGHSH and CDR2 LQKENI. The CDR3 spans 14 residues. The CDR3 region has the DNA TGTGCCAGCTCACCGGACAGGGCTAATTCACCCCTCCACTTT. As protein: CASSPDRANSPLHF.

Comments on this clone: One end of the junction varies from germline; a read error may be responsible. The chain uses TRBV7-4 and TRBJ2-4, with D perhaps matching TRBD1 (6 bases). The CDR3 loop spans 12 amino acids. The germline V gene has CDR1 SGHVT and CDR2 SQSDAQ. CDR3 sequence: CASSPSPRGQHF. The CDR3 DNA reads TGTGCCAGCAGCCCAAGCCCCCGAGGACAGCACTTC.

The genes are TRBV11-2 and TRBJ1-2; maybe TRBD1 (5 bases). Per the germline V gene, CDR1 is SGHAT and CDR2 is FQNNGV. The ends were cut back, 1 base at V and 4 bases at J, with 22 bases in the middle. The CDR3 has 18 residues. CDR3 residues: CASSLGVAGGNWGYGYTF. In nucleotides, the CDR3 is TGTGCCAGCAGCTTAGGGGTGGCCGGGGGAAATTGGGGCTATGGCTACACCTTC.

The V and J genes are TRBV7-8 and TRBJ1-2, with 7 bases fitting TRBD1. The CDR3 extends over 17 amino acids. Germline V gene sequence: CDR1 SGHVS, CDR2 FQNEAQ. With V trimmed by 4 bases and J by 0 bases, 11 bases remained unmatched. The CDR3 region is CASSSRDSPYSNYGYTF. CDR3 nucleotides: TGTGCCAGCAGCTCCCGGGACAGTCCTTATTCTAACTATGGCTACACCTTC.

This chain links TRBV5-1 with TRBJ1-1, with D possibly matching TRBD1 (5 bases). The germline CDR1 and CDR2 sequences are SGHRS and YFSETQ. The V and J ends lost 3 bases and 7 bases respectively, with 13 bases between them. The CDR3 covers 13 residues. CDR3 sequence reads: CASSSHPDSEAFF. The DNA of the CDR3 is TGCGCCAGCAGCTCGCACCCCGACAGTGAAGCTTTCTTT.

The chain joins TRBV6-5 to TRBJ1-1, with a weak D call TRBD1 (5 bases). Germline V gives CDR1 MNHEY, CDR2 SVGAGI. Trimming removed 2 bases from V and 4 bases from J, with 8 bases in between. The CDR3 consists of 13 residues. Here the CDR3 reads CASSYAGFTEAFF. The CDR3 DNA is TGTGCCAGCAGTTACGCAGGGTTCACTGAAGCTTTCTTT.

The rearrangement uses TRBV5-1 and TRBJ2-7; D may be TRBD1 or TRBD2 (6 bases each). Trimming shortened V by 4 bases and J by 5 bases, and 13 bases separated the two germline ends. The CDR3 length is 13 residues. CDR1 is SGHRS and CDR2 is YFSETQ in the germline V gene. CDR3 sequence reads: CASSGPGANEQYF. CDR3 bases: TGCGCCAGCAGCGGGCCGGGGGCCAACGAGCAGTACTTC.

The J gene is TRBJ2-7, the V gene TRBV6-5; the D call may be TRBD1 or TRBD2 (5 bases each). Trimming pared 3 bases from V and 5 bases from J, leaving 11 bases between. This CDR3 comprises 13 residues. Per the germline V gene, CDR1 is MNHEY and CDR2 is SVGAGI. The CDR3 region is CASSYGGSDEQYF. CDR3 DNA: TGTGCCAGCAGTTATGGGGGTTCGGACGAGCAGTACTTC.

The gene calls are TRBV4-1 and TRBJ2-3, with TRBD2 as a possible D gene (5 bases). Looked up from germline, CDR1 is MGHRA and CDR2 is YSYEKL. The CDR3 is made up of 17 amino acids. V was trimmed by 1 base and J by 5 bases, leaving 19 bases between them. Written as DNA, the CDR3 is TGCGCCAGCAGCCAAGCCCCAAGCGGTTTTGATCAAGATACGCAGTATTTT. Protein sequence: CASSQAPSGFDQDTQYF.

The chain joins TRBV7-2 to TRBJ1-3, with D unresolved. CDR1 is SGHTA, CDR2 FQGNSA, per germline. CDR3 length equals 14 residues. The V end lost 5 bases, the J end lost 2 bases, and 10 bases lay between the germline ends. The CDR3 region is CASSPPSPGNTIYF. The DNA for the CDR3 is TGTGCCAGCAGCCCTCCGTCGCCTGGAAACACCATATATTTT.

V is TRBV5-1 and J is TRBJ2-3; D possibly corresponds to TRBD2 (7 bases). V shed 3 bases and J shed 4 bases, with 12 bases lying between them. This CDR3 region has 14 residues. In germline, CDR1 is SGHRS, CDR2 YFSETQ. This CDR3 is CASSYRGAADTQYF. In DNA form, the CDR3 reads TGCGCCAGCAGCTACCGGGGGGCGGCAGATACGCAGTATTTT.

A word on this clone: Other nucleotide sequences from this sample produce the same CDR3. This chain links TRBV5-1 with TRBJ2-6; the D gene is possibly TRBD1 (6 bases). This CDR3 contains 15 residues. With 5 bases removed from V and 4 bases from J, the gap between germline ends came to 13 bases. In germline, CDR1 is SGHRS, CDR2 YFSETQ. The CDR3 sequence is CASRKGGGGANVLTF. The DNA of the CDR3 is TGCGCCAGCAGGAAAGGGGGTGGAGGGGCCAACGTCCTGACTTTC.

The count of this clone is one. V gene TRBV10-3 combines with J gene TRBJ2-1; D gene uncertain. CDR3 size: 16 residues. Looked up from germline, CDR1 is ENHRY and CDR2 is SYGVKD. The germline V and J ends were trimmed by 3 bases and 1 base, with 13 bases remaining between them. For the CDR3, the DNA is TGTGCCATCAGTGAAGGAGCCACGCAATCCTACAATGAGCAGTTCTTC. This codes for CAISEGATQSYNEQFF.

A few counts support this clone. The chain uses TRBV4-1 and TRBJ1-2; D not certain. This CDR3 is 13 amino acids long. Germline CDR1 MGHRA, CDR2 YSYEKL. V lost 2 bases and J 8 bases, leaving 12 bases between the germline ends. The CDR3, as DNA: TGCGCCAGCAGCCAAATTTCTCCGGAAGGCTACACCTTC. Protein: CASSQISPEGYTF.

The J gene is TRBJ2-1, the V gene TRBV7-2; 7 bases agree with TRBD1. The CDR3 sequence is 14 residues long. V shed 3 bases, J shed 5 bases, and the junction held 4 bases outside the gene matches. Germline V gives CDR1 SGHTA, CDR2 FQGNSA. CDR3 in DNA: TGTGCCAGCAGCTTCAGGGGGACCAACAATGAGCAGTTCTTC. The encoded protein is CASSFRGTNNEQFF.

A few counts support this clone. The CDR3 DNA follows: TGCGCCAGCAGCCAGGACCACGGTAATTCACCCCTCCACTTT. This translates into CASSQDHGNSPLHF. The chain links TRBV4-3 to TRBJ1-6, with D unclear. Trimming pared 3 bases from V and 6 bases from J, leaving 9 bases between. Germline-derived CDR1 and CDR2 are LGHNA and YSLEER. This CDR3 spans 14 amino acids.